This note documents a single TCR beta chain sequence. These data are taken from a study of T cells in Graves' hyperthyroidism and ophthalmopathy. The source material, RNA transcripts, was used to amplify TCR beta CDR3 regions. The HTBI primer set served for first-round RT-PCR of the TCR CDR3. TCRdb fed the multiplex PCR reads into MiXCR, producing one record per CDR3 protein. The sample includes about 540,000 distinct CDR3 sequences, roughly 50% seen only once; the top ten take around 7.7%. V lost 4 bases, J lost 5 bases, and 15 bases lay in between. Germline CDR1 reads SEHNR; CDR2 reads FQNEAQ (reference sequence). The CDR3 spans 14 residues.

Sequencing input: peripheral blood or thyroid tissue (not recorded which). The TCR comes from a woman younger than 35 with Graves' hyperthyroidism. The chain couples TRBV7-9 to TRBJ2-7, with D tentatively TRBD1 (6 bases). CDR3 bases: TGTGCCAGCAGCTGGGGGCCCAACCCTGACGAGCAGTACTTC. Its translation: CASSWGPNPDEQYF.